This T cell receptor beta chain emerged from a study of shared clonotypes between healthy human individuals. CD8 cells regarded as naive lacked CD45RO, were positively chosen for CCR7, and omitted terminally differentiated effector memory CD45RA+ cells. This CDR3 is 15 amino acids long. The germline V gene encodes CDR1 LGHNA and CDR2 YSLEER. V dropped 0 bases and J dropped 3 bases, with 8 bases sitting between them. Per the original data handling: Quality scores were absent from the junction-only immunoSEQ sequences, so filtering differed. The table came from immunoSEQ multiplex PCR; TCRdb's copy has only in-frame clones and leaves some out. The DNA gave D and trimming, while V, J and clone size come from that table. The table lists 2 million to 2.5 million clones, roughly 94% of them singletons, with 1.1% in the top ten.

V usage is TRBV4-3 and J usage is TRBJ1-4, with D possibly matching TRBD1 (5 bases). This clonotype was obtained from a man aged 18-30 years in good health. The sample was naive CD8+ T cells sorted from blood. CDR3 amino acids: CASSQDGGPNEKLFF. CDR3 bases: TGCGCCAGCAGCCAAGATGGGGGACCTAATGAAAAACTGTTTTTT.